This T cell receptor (beta chain) was identified in a study of CD4+ T cells in melanoma. Broader study findings: CD8+ T cell, macrophage and B cell function reportedly correlated with neoantigen-specific CD4+ T cells. Diverse differentiation states were reported for melanoma neoantigen-specific CD4+ T cells.

Turning to this clone: What it recognizes is unknown.

The data were produced by immunoSEQ multiplex PCR, yet TCRdb's version contains in-frame clones alone and is incomplete. The repertoire has 9,600 or so clones, about 70% of them found once; the top ten carry less than 20%. The sample taken for sequencing was peripheral blood. The TCR sequence derives from a human donor with melanoma.

CDR3 amino acids: CASSGTAYEQYF. CDR3 DNA sequence: TGTGCCAGCAGCGGCACAGCCTACGAGCAGTACTTC. This chain uses TRBV9 with TRBJ2-7, with D uncertain. Germline CDR1 and CDR2: SGDLS and YYNGEE. The CDR3 runs 12 residues. V dropped 3 bases and J dropped 2 bases, with 6 bases sitting between them.